The 26 T cell receptor beta chains below were found in one sample sequenced in a study of early T cells in non-severe SARS-CoV-2 infection (dated by TCRdb to the early 2020s). The library was obtained by 5' RACE. The listed sequencing device is NextSeq 500. The public reads were reprocessed in TCRdb via fastp at Q25 and MiXCR, keeping in-frame beta chains. Entries that share a CDR3 protein sequence are merged under the most common genes and DNA. Counted in this sample were around 99,000 distinct CDR3 sequences; around 10% of them appeared once. Clones ranked in the top ten supply approximately 8.1% of the sample. Sequencing was performed on whole blood. All receptors derive from an adult who was a healthcare worker with PCR-confirmed SARS-CoV-2 infection or an uninfected control (not recorded which).

Turning to this clonotype: A read error is possible here, since a much larger clone lies one base away. This chain links TRBV2 with TRBJ2-3; TRBD2 aligns across 10 bases. The V segment lost 6 bases and the J segment 1 base; nucleotides outside the gene matches: 13. This CDR3 has 18 residues. Germline CDR1 reads SNHLY; CDR2 reads FYNNEI. The CDR3 is CASRDLLAGVAGTDTQYF. CDR3 nucleotide sequence: TGTGCCAGCAGGGACCTCCTAGCGGGAGTGGCCGGCACAGATACGCAGTATTTT. Supplemented by reference TRBV2 and TRBJ2-3, the full variable domain reads EPEVTQTPSHQVTQMGQEVILRCVPISNHLYFYWYRQILGQKVEFLVSFYNNEISEKSEIFDDQFSVERPDGSNFTLKIRSTKLEDSAMYFCASRDLLAGVAGTDTQYFGPGTRLTVL.

This clonotype was counted many times. The V call is TRBV5-1, the J call TRBJ2-5; D remains ambiguous. The CDR3 is 14 residues long. The V gene's germline CDR1 is SGHRS and CDR2 YFSETQ. The V gene lost 4 bases and the J gene lost 0 bases, with 10 bases spanning the gap. Here the CDR3 reads CASSVVAYQETQYF. The DNA of the CDR3 is TGCGCCAGCAGCGTGGTAGCTTACCAAGAGACCCAGTACTTC.

This clonotype was observed at least ten times. The chain joins TRBV7-8 to TRBJ2-1; 7 bases are shared with TRBD2. The CDR3 extends over 17 amino acids. The V gene's germline CDR1 is SGHVS and CDR2 FQNEAQ. V was clipped by 2 bases and J by 2 bases; unmatched bases: 9. The CDR3 here is CASSLMVAGIAYNEQFF. The CDR3 bases are TGTGCCAGCAGCTTAATGGTAGCGGGCATAGCCTACAATGAGCAGTTCTTC.

This clonotype was counted only a few times. This chain joins TRBV6-2 or TRBV6-3 and TRBJ2-1, with D possibly being TRBD2 (5 bases). Trimming removed 2 bases at V and 5 bases at J, with 13 bases between. The CDR3 runs to 15 residues. Germline CDR1 is MNHEY and CDR2 is SVGEGT. This CDR3 reads CASSYLARGNNEQFF. CDR3 nucleotide sequence: TGTGCCAGCAGTTACCTAGCAAGAGGAAACAATGAGCAGTTCTTC.

This clonotype was observed many times. CDR3 in amino acids: CATSAPPEEGDTQYF. CDR3 nucleotide sequence: TGTGCCACCAGTGCCCCACCGGAGGAGGGAGATACGCAGTATTTT. The chain joins TRBV24-1 to TRBJ2-3; possibly TRBD2 for D (6 bases). The germline V gene has CDR1 KGHDR and CDR2 SFDVKD. V gave up 5 bases and J gave up 5 bases, with 16 bases separating them. This CDR3 region has 15 residues.

This clonotype was seen ten or more times. V and J are TRBV10-3 and TRBJ2-3, with D possibly being TRBD2 (6 bases). Germline V gives CDR1 ENHRY, CDR2 SYGVKD. The ends were cut back, 3 bases at V and 2 bases at J, with 24 bases in the middle. This CDR3 contains 19 residues. The CDR3 region has the DNA TGTGCCATCAGTGATGGAAGGCAGGTTGTGAGGGAGGCCACAGATACGCAGTATTTT. As protein: CAISDGRQVVREATDTQYF.

The chain uses TRBV28 and TRBJ2-2, with D uncertain. The CDR3 contains 15 residues. The germline CDR1 and CDR2 sequences are MDHEN and SYDVKM. Trimming took off 6 bases at V and 0 bases at J, with 11 bases between the two ends. The DNA for the CDR3 is TGTGCCAGCAGCCAACCCCGGACGAACACCGGGGAGCTGTTTTTT. As protein: CASSQPRTNTGELFF.

This clonotype was counted only a few times. J is TRBJ2-5 and V is TRBV7-9; 9 positions match TRBD1. Trimming took 4 bases from V and 7 from J; bases not matched to a gene: 7. The germline gives CDR1 SEHNR, CDR2 FQNEAQ (reference sequence). The CDR3 is 14 amino acids. This CDR3 is CASSSTGGIGTQYF. In DNA form, the CDR3 reads TGTGCCAGCAGCTCGACAGGGGGAATTGGGACCCAGTACTTC.

The rearrangement joins TRBV19 to TRBJ2-5; 14 bases match TRBD2. Unmatched junction bases numbered 7, after V lost 5 bases and J lost 5 bases. Germline loops: CDR1 LNHDA, CDR2 SQIVND (reference sequence). CDR3 length: 16 amino acids. The CDR3 spells CASSAGGLAGVETQYF. For the CDR3, the DNA is TGTGCCAGTAGTGCCGGGGGACTAGCGGGAGTGGAGACCCAGTACTTC.

Many counts were recorded for this clonotype. The V and J genes are TRBV12-3 or TRBV12-4 and TRBJ2-7; 9 bases map to TRBD1. The CDR3 is 15 residues long. V was clipped by 3 bases and J by 3 bases; unmatched bases: 6. The CDR3 nucleotides read TGTGCCAGCAGTTTCCGGACAGGGGTAGACTACGAGCAGTACTTC. This gives the protein CASSFRTGVDYEQYF.

This chain joins TRBV11-1 and TRBJ2-1; no definite D call. Trimming shortened V by 3 bases and J by 0 bases, and 12 bases separated the two germline ends. CDR1 is SGHAT, CDR2 FQDESV, per germline (reference sequence). The CDR3 consists of 16 residues. This chain's CDR3 is CASSLAGSSSYNEQFF. In DNA, the CDR3 is TGTGCCAGCAGCTTGGCAGGCTCCTCCTCCTACAATGAGCAGTTCTTC.

This clonotype came up a few times. The chain has TRBV4-3 and TRBJ1-3, with 7 bases fitting TRBD1. This CDR3 comprises 18 residues. The V gene's germline CDR1 is LGHNA and CDR2 YSLEER. The V gene end was trimmed by 0 bases and the J gene end by 0 bases; junction bases not matched to a gene: 8. As DNA, the CDR3 is TGCGCCAGCAGCCAAGATAGGTTTCCAGGGGGCTCTGGAAACACCATATATTTT. Translating gives CASSQDRFPGGSGNTIYF.

The V call is TRBV29-1, the J call TRBJ2-3; 11 bases map to TRBD1. CDR3 length: 14 amino acids. V was clipped by 3 bases and J by 6 bases; unmatched bases: 5. The germline V gene has CDR1 SQVTM and CDR2 ANQGSEA. The CDR3 DNA follows: TGCAGCGTTGAGGACAGGGGGCCCCCGGATACGCAGTATTTT. This translates into CSVEDRGPPDTQYF.

The J gene is TRBJ1-1, the V gene TRBV28; 7 bases align to TRBD1. V gave up 8 bases and J gave up 6 bases; unmatched junction bases: 9. CDR1 is MDHEN, CDR2 SYDVKM, per germline. CDR3 length: 13 amino acids. The CDR3 DNA reads TGTGCCAGCGCGGGAACCGACAGGGCTGAAGCTTTCTTT. Amino acid sequence: CASAGTDRAEAFF. Full variable domain (missing parts from reference TRBV28 and TRBJ1-1): DVKVTQSSRYLVKRTGEKVFLECVQDMDHENMFWYRQDPGLGLRLIYFSYDVKMKEKGDIPEGYSVSREKKERFSLILESASTNQTSMYLCASAGTDRAEAFFGQGTRLTVV.

This clonotype showed up many times. This chain uses TRBV7-2 with TRBJ2-7, with 8 bases lining up with TRBD2. With V trimmed by 3 bases and J by 3 bases, 7 bases remained unmatched. Germline V lookup: CDR1 SGHTA, CDR2 FQGNSA. The CDR3 covers 15 residues. The CDR3 spells CASSFKAGEIYEQYF. In DNA form, the CDR3 reads TGTGCCAGCAGCTTTAAAGCGGGGGAGATCTACGAGCAGTACTTC.

This clonotype has a count of ten or more. The chain is built from TRBV18 and TRBJ2-1; D possibly corresponds to TRBD1 (5 bases). Trimming pared 6 bases from V and 7 bases from J, leaving 19 bases between. CDR3 length: 15 residues. Germline V gene sequence: CDR1 KGHSH, CDR2 LQKENI. CDR3 DNA: TGTGCCAGCTCCCCGTTGGGGCCCGTGGGGAATGAGCAGTTCTTC. Protein product: CASSPLGPVGNEQFF.

The V and J genes are TRBV30 and TRBJ2-3; the D is unclear. With 7 bases removed from V and 7 bases from J, the gap between germline ends came to 9 bases. The CDR3 sequence is 10 residues long. Germline V lookup: CDR1 GTSNPN, CDR2 SVGIG (reference sequence). CDR3: CAFERNTQYF. For the CDR3, the DNA is TGTGCCTTTGAGCGAAATACGCAGTATTTT.

V gene TRBV4-1 combines with J gene TRBJ2-5; 7 bases are shared with TRBD1. The CDR3 is 15 residues long. V shed 1 base, J shed 2 bases, and the junction held 4 bases outside the gene matches. Per germline, CDR1 MGHRA and CDR2 YSYEKL. The CDR3: CASSQGWDRQETQYF. The CDR3, as DNA: TGCGCCAGCAGCCAAGGATGGGACAGACAAGAGACCCAGTACTTC.

The sample holds many counts of this clonotype. The chain employs TRBV7-8 and TRBJ1-1; D remains ambiguous. The CDR3 extends over 13 amino acids. Germline CDR1 and CDR2: SGHVS and FQNEAQ. Trimming took 5 bases from V and 5 from J, leaving 12 bases between them. The CDR3 reads CASSPEDWTEAFF. Written as DNA, the CDR3 is TGTGCCAGCAGCCCCGAGGATTGGACTGAAGCTTTCTTT. The complete variable domain, with remaining parts taken from reference TRBV7-8 and TRBJ1-1, reads GAGVSQSPRYKVAKRGQDVALRCDPISGHVSLFWYQQALGQGPEFLTYFQNEAQLDKSGLPSDRFFAERPEGSVSTLKIQRTQQEDSAVYLCASSPEDWTEAFFGQGTRLTVV.

This clonotype appeared a few times. The chain has TRBV20-1 and TRBJ2-2; 7 bases align to TRBD2. There are 14 residues in the CDR3. The V gene end was trimmed by 0 bases and the J gene end by 3 bases; junction bases not matched to a gene: 1. Germline CDR1 and CDR2: DFQATT and SNEGSKA (reference sequence). In DNA, the CDR3 is TGCAGTGCTAGAGAGGCGGGGGACACCGGGGAGCTGTTTTTT. Translating gives CSAREAGDTGELFF.

This clonotype was seen at least ten times. The chain uses TRBV28 and TRBJ1-6, with 8 bases identical to TRBD1. The ends lost 2 bases at V and 6 bases at J; junction bases unmatched: 18. The germline V gene encodes CDR1 MDHEN and CDR2 SYDVKM. The CDR3 is 20 residues long. The CDR3 loop is CASSLRSSRGPEGINSPLHF. In nucleotides, the CDR3 is TGTGCCAGCAGTTTACGAAGCAGCAGGGGGCCAGAGGGGATTAATTCACCCCTCCACTTT.

This clonotype was counted ten times or more. This chain joins TRBV6-1 and TRBJ1-1; no clear D gene. V was pared by 0 bases and J by 0 bases, with 5 bases between. The CDR3 is 14 residues long. Germline CDR1 is MNHNS and CDR2 is SASEGT. CDR3 amino acids: CASSEARLNTEAFF. DNA for the CDR3: TGTGCCAGCAGTGAAGCACGGCTGAACACTGAAGCTTTCTTT.

The chain uses TRBV20-1 and TRBJ2-6; 8 nucleotides agree with TRBD1. Germline V gene sequence: CDR1 DFQATT, CDR2 SNEGSKA (reference sequence). The CDR3 has 16 residues. With 3 bases clipped from V and 0 bases from J, the junction kept 4 bases outside the gene matches. The CDR3 loop is CSARGQVSSGANVLTF. The CDR3 DNA reads as TGCAGTGCTAGGGGACAGGTATCCTCTGGGGCCAACGTCCTGACTTTC.

V and J are TRBV10-3 and TRBJ1-1; TRBD1 matches 7 bases. The CDR3 has 11 amino acids. Germline V gives CDR1 ENHRY, CDR2 SYGVKD. Trimming removed 7 bases from V and 5 bases from J; junction bases left unmatched: 1. The DNA for the CDR3 is TGTGCCATCAAGGGGGCGACTGAAGCTTTCTTT. This codes for CAIKGATEAFF.

This sequence joins TRBV7-8 and TRBJ2-3, with D hard to call. This CDR3 has 13 residues. Germline CDR1 and CDR2: SGHVS and FQNEAQ. Between the trimmed V and J ends, which lost 2 bases and 6 bases, there was a span of 9 bases. For the CDR3, the DNA is TGTGCCAGCAGCTTACAGACTCCCGATACGCAGTATTTT. Translating it yields CASSLQTPDTQYF.

V gene TRBV28 combines with J gene TRBJ1-5; TRBD1 agrees at 7 bases. V lost 2 bases, J lost 2 bases, and 9 bases stayed unmatched. The CDR3 loop spans 17 amino acids. CDR1 MDHEN and CDR2 SYDVKM come from the germline V gene. CDR3 nucleotides: TGTGCCAGCAGTTTAAGCCCGACAGGGCTGGGCAATCAGCCCCAGCATTTT. This encodes CASSLSPTGLGNQPQHF.